A selection of T cell receptor beta chains follows, all from one sample in a study of neoadjuvant nivolumab and ipilimumab in lung cancer. Assay: immunoSEQ multiplex PCR; the TCRdb copy retains only in-frame clones and omits some. This repertoire shows 25,000 to 30,000 clones, 60% to 85% found once; its top ten account for 15% to 20%. The source was tumor tissue, collected after neoadjuvant nivolumab, alone or with ipilimumab, at or shortly before surgery. These receptors all come from an adult with non-small cell lung cancer. The CDR3 runs from the conserved cysteine through the conserved F or W. Fields, in order: V gene, D gene, J gene, CDR3 DNA, CDR3 protein. A D gene is named only where the DNA matches it firmly.

v_gene: TRBV5-1; d_gene: .; j_gene: TRBJ1-2; CDR3nt: TGCGCCAGCAGCTTGACGGACTATGGCTACACCTTC; CDR3aa: CASSLTDYGYTF
v_gene: TRBV6-5; d_gene: .; j_gene: TRBJ2-3; CDR3nt: TGTGCCAGCAGCCGTTGGGGGATCTACACAGATACGCAGTATTTT; CDR3aa: CASSRWGIYTDTQYF
v_gene: TRBV11-2; d_gene: .; j_gene: TRBJ2-1; CDR3nt: TGTGCCAGCAGCTTTGGGCTACTCAATGAGCAGTTCTTC; CDR3aa: CASSFGLLNEQFF
v_gene: TRBV5-4; d_gene: TRBD1; j_gene: TRBJ2-7; CDR3nt: TGTGCCAGCAGCTTCACAGGGGGCGGACAGTACTTC; CDR3aa: CASSFTGGGQYF
v_gene: TRBV30; d_gene: .; j_gene: TRBJ1-5; CDR3nt: TGTGCCTGGAGTGTTTCCGGTAGCAATCAGCCCCAGCATTTT; CDR3aa: CAWSVSGSNQPQHF
v_gene: TRBV19; d_gene: TRBD1; j_gene: TRBJ2-5; CDR3nt: TGTGCCAGTAGTGTGACAGGGGGCGCTCAGACCCAGTACTTC; CDR3aa: CASSVTGGAQTQYF
v_gene: TRBV2; d_gene: TRBD1; j_gene: TRBJ2-1; CDR3nt: TGTGCCAGCAGGTCGCTTCCGGGACAGGGCAACAATGAGCAGTTCTTC; CDR3aa: CASRSLPGQGNNEQFF
v_gene: TRBV9; d_gene: .; j_gene: TRBJ2-2; CDR3nt: TGTGCCAGCAGCGTAGCAGGGCAGGGGGGGACCGGGGAGCTGTTTTTT; CDR3aa: CASSVAGQGGTGELFF
v_gene: TRBV5-4; d_gene: .; j_gene: TRBJ2-3; CDR3nt: TGTGCCAGCAGCTTGCCAGGGGACACAGATACGCAGTATTTT; CDR3aa: CASSLPGDTDTQYF
v_gene: TRBV7-2; d_gene: .; j_gene: TRBJ1-5; CDR3nt: TGTGCCAGCAGCCCTATGGGAGGGGTTAGCAATCAGCCCCAGCATTTT; CDR3aa: CASSPMGGVSNQPQHF
v_gene: TRBV9; d_gene: .; j_gene: TRBJ2-1; CDR3nt: TGTGCCAGCAGCGTGATAGAGAGCTCCTACAATGAGCAGTTCTTC; CDR3aa: CASSVIESSYNEQFF
v_gene: TRBV1; d_gene: .; j_gene: TRBJ2-6; CDR3nt: TGCACCAGCAGCCCAGTGGACAGGGGGCGCCGGGGTGGGGCCAACGTCCTGACTTTC; CDR3aa: CTSSPVDRGRRGGANVLTF
v_gene: TRBV7-9; d_gene: .; j_gene: TRBJ2-7; CDR3nt: TGTGCCAGCAGCTTAGCTGCGTTCTCTCCTGCCGAGCAGTACTTC; CDR3aa: CASSLAAFSPAEQYF
v_gene: TRBV5-1; d_gene: .; j_gene: TRBJ1-2; CDR3nt: TGCGCCAGCAGCTTGGGCAGGGGTGTGGATGGCTACACCTTC; CDR3aa: CASSLGRGVDGYTF
v_gene: TRBV7-2; d_gene: .; j_gene: TRBJ1-2; CDR3nt: TGTGCCAGCAGCTCCCGGCCTATGCAGGGACCCGGTGTCCACGGCTACACCTTC; CDR3aa: CASSSRPMQGPGVHGYTF
v_gene: TRBV10-3; d_gene: TRBD1; j_gene: TRBJ1-2; CDR3nt: TGTGCCACAACCGGGACAGGGAGGATCACACTGGGTGGCTACACCTTC; CDR3aa: CATTGTGRITLGGYTF
v_gene: TRBV30; d_gene: .; j_gene: TRBJ1-1; CDR3nt: TGTGCCTGGAGTCCTTATTACGCAGATTGGACGGCTAGTACTGAAGCTTTCTTT; CDR3aa: CAWSPYYADWTASTEAFF
v_gene: TRBV18; d_gene: .; j_gene: TRBJ1-2; CDR3nt: TGTGCCAGCTCCGCCACCGGGAGTAACTATGGCTACACCTTC; CDR3aa: CASSATGSNYGYTF
v_gene: TRBV10-3; d_gene: .; j_gene: TRBJ1-2; CDR3nt: TGTGCCATCAGTGATGTAGTTGGCCGAGCTAACTATGGCTACACCTTC; CDR3aa: CAISDVVGRANYGYTF
v_gene: TRBV6-5; d_gene: .; j_gene: TRBJ1-2; CDR3nt: TGTGCCAGTAGGAAGGATTCCTATGGCTACACCTTC; CDR3aa: CASRKDSYGYTF
v_gene: TRBV7-9; d_gene: TRBD1; j_gene: TRBJ1-1; CDR3nt: TGTGCCAGCAGCTTACAGGGGGCGAACACTGAAGCTTTCTTT; CDR3aa: CASSLQGANTEAFF
v_gene: TRBV5-8; d_gene: .; j_gene: TRBJ2-2; CDR3nt: TGTGCCAGCAGCCTGAGTCCAGGGGTTGGCGGGGAGCTGTTTTTT; CDR3aa: CASSLSPGVGGELFF
v_gene: TRBV6-5; d_gene: .; j_gene: TRBJ1-2; CDR3nt: TGTGCCAGCAGCCCCGACAGGACTGCCTATGGCTACACCTTC; CDR3aa: CASSPDRTAYGYTF
v_gene: TRBV6-1; d_gene: TRBD1; j_gene: TRBJ1-5; CDR3nt: TGTGCCAGCAGTTGGACAGGGCTCAATCAGCCCCAGCATTTT; CDR3aa: CASSWTGLNQPQHF
v_gene: TRBV11-2; d_gene: TRBD1; j_gene: TRBJ1-1; CDR3nt: TGTGCCAGCAGCTTATCGACAGGGGTGACTGAAGCTTTCTTT; CDR3aa: CASSLSTGVTEAFF
v_gene: TRBV30; d_gene: .; j_gene: TRBJ1-2; CDR3nt: TGTGCCTGGATGGGGCTCACGAGGGGCATAGCTAACTATGGCTACACCTTC; CDR3aa: CAWMGLTRGIANYGYTF
v_gene: TRBV6-6; d_gene: TRBD2; j_gene: TRBJ2-7; CDR3nt: TGTGCCGCAGCGGGGGGGCCAAACGAGCAGTACTTC; CDR3aa: CAAAGGPNEQYF
v_gene: TRBV20-1; d_gene: TRBD2; j_gene: TRBJ2-7; CDR3nt: TGCAGTGCTAGAGGGACTAGCGAGCAGTACTTC; CDR3aa: CSARGTSEQYF
v_gene: TRBV7-2; d_gene: TRBD1; j_gene: TRBJ1-2; CDR3nt: TGTGCCAGCAGCGCCGGACAGGGGTATGGCTACACCTTC; CDR3aa: CASSAGQGYGYTF
v_gene: TRBV6-1; d_gene: .; j_gene: TRBJ2-7; CDR3nt: TGTGCCAGCAGAGTAAGATACGAGCAGTACTTC; CDR3aa: CASRVRYEQYF
v_gene: TRBV27; d_gene: .; j_gene: TRBJ1-5; CDR3nt: TGTGCCAGCAGGCCGGTGGGGGATGGCAATCAGCCCCAGCATTTT; CDR3aa: CASRPVGDGNQPQHF
v_gene: TRBV5-1; d_gene: TRBD2; j_gene: TRBJ2-1; CDR3nt: TGCGCCAGCAGCGCTGCTGGACTAGCGGGGGAGCAGTTCTTC; CDR3aa: CASSAAGLAGEQFF
v_gene: TRBV19; d_gene: TRBD2; j_gene: TRBJ2-1; CDR3nt: TGTGCCAGTAGTACCCGACTAGCGGGGGTTCTCTCCAATGAGCAGTTCTTC; CDR3aa: CASSTRLAGVLSNEQFF
v_gene: TRBV11-2; d_gene: .; j_gene: TRBJ1-3; CDR3nt: TGTGCCAGCAGCCTAGAATGGGGGGCGCGCGGAAACACCATATATTTT; CDR3aa: CASSLEWGARGNTIYF
v_gene: TRBV6-5; d_gene: .; j_gene: TRBJ1-2; CDR3nt: TGTGCCAGCAGTTACGGGGTCGGCTATGGCTACACCTTC; CDR3aa: CASSYGVGYGYTF
v_gene: TRBV25-1; d_gene: TRBD1; j_gene: TRBJ1-4; CDR3nt: TGTGCCTGCCGGACAGGGACTAATGAAAAACTGTTTTTT; CDR3aa: CACRTGTNEKLFF